This T cell receptor beta chain is drawn from a study of T cell responses to AZD1222 COVID-19 vaccine. Some clones are missing from TCRdb's copy, which holds only in-frame ones; the method was immunoSEQ multiplex PCR. This sample has some 110,000 clones, with 80% to 90% found just once. Findings and caveats of the study: Only a handful of AZD1222 recipients, several in all, had baseline seropositivity. Spike-specific TCR breadth rose after two AZD1222 doses, and depth rose as well.

Looked up from germline, CDR1 is SGHVS and CDR2 is FQNEAQ. This CDR3 has 12 amino acids. V lost 5 bases and J 4 bases, leaving 8 bases between the germline ends. As to this clone: Its specificity is unknown.

This chain uses TRBV7-8 with TRBJ1-2; no clear D gene. The specimen comprised peripheral blood, sampled on day 0 of AZD1222 vaccination. This receptor was identified in an adult in good health. The CDR3 bases are TGTGCCAGCAGCCTGGGGATCTATGGCTACACCTTC. Its protein is CASSLGIYGYTF.